This TCR beta chain came from a study of shared clonotypes between healthy human individuals. Study findings and constraints: For naive CD4 cells, around 5% of clonotypes were shared across a few donors.

The CDR3 extends over 13 amino acids. Germline loops: CDR1 MNHEY, CDR2 SMNVEV (reference sequence). The germline V and J ends were trimmed by 7 bases and 7 bases, with 14 bases remaining between them. Clones were sequenced by immunoSEQ multiplex PCR, and TCRdb holds only the in-frame ones, with some missing. Among hundreds of thousands of clones listed, approximately 79% were seen once. About this clone itself: Its target is unknown.

The sequence came from a woman between 25 and 40 years old in good health. The chain is built from TRBV27 and TRBJ1-5, with unresolved D. Sequencing was performed on memory CD4+ T cells sorted from blood. This sample's subset: CD45RA-negative fraction. The chain's CDR3 is CASKQNMGQPQHF. Written as DNA, the CDR3 is TGTGCCAGCAAACAGAATATGGGGCAGCCCCAGCATTTT.